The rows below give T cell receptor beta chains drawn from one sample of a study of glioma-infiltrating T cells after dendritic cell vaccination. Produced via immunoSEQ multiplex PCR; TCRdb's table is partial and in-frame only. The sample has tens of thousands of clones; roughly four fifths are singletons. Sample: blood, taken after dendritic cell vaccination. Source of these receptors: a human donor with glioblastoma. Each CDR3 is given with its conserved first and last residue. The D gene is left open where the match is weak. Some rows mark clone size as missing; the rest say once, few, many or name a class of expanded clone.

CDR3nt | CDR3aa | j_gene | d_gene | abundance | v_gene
TGTGCCAGCAGTCGTCAGGGGGCGCGGGATGAAAAACTGTTTTTT | CASSRQGARDEKLFF | TRBJ1-4 | TRBD1 | once | TRBV11-2
TGTGCCAGCAGCAGGGCTACCTCCTATAATTCACCCCTCCACTTT | CASSRATSYNSPLHF | TRBJ1-6 | . | . | TRBV6-5
TGCACCAGCAGCTTGGGGCAGACACTTCTGAACACTGAAGCTTTCTTT | CTSSLGQTLLNTEAFF | TRBJ1-1 | . | . | TRBV5-1
TGTGCCAGCAGCTTAGGGACAGGGGGCGGCTATGGCTACACCTTC | CASSLGTGGGYGYTF | TRBJ1-2 | TRBD1 | . | TRBV7-9
TGCGCCAGCAGCCACCGACAGGGGACTGAGCAGTTCTTC | CASSHRQGTEQFF | TRBJ2-1 | TRBD1 | . | TRBV4-1
TGTGCCAGTAGTTTCCAGGCGTTCTCCTACGAGCAGTACTTC | CASSFQAFSYEQYF | TRBJ2-7 | . | once | TRBV19
TGTGCCAGCAGTGAGTCAGATCAGCCCCAGCATTTT | CASSESDQPQHF | TRBJ1-5 | . | . | TRBV2
TGTGCCAGCAGTCTGGGACAGGGAGGTTCACCCCTCCACTTT | CASSLGQGGSPLHF | TRBJ1-6 | TRBD1 | . | TRBV7-2
TGTGCCACCAGCAATCCGACAGGGGGTACAGATACGCAGTATTTT | CATSNPTGGTDTQYF | TRBJ2-3 | TRBD1 | . | TRBV15
TGTGCCAGCAGCAGGTCCGACCGGGTAGCTAACTATGGCTACACCTTC | CASSRSDRVANYGYTF | TRBJ1-2 | . | . | TRBV5-4
TGCGCCAGCAGCTTGGTTCCAGCGGGGTCCCCCGAGCAGTACTTC | CASSLVPAGSPEQYF | TRBJ2-7 | TRBD2 | . | TRBV5-1
TGTGCCAGCAGTCCCACTCAAGGAGCTGAAGCTTTCTTT | CASSPTQGAEAFF | TRBJ1-1 | . | . | TRBV27
TGTGCCAGCAGGCAGGGGGCTTTTCAGCCCCAGCATTTT | CASRQGAFQPQHF | TRBJ1-5 | TRBD1 | . | TRBV6-5
TGCAGCGTTGAGACAGGGGAGACTGAAGCTTTCTTT | CSVETGETEAFF | TRBJ1-1 | TRBD1 | . | TRBV29-1
TGTGCCAGCCGCAGAGGGAGCGGCGCAGATACGCAGTATTTT | CASRRGSGADTQYF | TRBJ2-3 | . | . | TRBV4-2
TGTGCCAGCAGCTTTTCACGGGGACAGGGGGCCGAGCAGTACTTC | CASSFSRGQGAEQYF | TRBJ2-7 | TRBD1 | . | TRBV7-9
TGCGCCAGCAGCTCCACCCCTGGGAGCTCCTACGAGCAGTACTTC | CASSSTPGSSYEQYF | TRBJ2-7 | . | . | TRBV5-1
TGCGCCAGCAGCTTGAGCACGGGAAACACTGAAGCTTTCTTT | CASSLSTGNTEAFF | TRBJ1-1 | . | once | TRBV5-1
TGTGCCAGCAGCGCAGGGTCCGACAATGAGCAGTTCTTC | CASSAGSDNEQFF | TRBJ2-1 | . | once | TRBV9
TGTGCCAGCAGACTCCAGCCCCAGGGAGGGGACAACGACGAGCAGTACTTC | CASRLQPQGGDNDEQYF | TRBJ2-7 | . | medium-sized | TRBV2
TGTGCCAGCAGTCCACAGGGATCGGGCCAGCCCCAGCATTTT | CASSPQGSGQPQHF | TRBJ1-5 | . | few | TRBV2
TGCGCCAGCAGCTCGAGACAGCCGGGTAACTATGGCTACACCTTC | CASSSRQPGNYGYTF | TRBJ1-2 | . | . | TRBV5-1
TGTGCCAGCAGCTTCATGGACAGGGGGAACGAGCAGTACTTC | CASSFMDRGNEQYF | TRBJ2-7 | TRBD1 | few | TRBV7-9
TGTGCCAGCAGCCCATACCCGACAGTCTATGGCTACACCTTC | CASSPYPTVYGYTF | TRBJ1-2 | . | . | TRBV9
TGTGCCAGCAGCCGGACTAGCGGCTCTTACAATGAGCAGTTCTTC | CASSRTSGSYNEQFF | TRBJ2-1 | TRBD2 | . | TRBV7-3
TGTGCCAGCAGCTTGGGGGGAGAAAACACCGGGGAGCTGTTTTTT | CASSLGGENTGELFF | TRBJ2-2 | . | . | TRBV5-6